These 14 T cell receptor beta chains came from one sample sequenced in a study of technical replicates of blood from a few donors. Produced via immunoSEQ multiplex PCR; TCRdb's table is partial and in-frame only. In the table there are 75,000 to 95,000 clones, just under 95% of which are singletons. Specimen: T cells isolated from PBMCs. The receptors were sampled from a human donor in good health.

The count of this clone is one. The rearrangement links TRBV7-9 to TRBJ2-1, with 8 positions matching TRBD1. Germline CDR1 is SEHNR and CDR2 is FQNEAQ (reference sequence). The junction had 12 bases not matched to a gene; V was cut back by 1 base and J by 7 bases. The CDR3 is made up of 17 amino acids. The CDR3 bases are TGTGCCAGCAGCTTAGGTTCCTACAGGGGGGTAGGGAATGAGCAGTTCTTC. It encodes CASSLGSYRGVGNEQFF.

The CDR3 region is CASSQSYSGNTIYF. The CDR3 DNA is TGTGCCAGCAGCCAATCCTACTCTGGAAACACCATATATTTT. V is TRBV14 and J is TRBJ1-3; no reliable D call. The CDR3 extends over 14 amino acids. Germline V gene data show CDR1 as SGHDN and CDR2 as FVKESK. V lost 2 bases and J 0 bases, leaving 5 bases between the germline ends. The variable domain in full, with the rest retrieved from reference TRBV14 and TRBJ1-3, is EAGVTQFPSHSVIEKGQTVTLRCDPISGHDNLYWYRRVMGKEIKFLLHFVKESKQDESGMPNNRFLAERTGGTYSTLKVQPAELEDSGVYFCASSQSYSGNTIYFGEGSWLTVV.

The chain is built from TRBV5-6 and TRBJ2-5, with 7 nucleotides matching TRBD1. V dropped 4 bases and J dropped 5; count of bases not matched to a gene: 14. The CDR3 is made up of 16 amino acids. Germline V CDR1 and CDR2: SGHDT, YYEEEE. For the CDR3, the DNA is TGTGCCAGCAGCCGATTAGTCGAGGGGGCAAAGGAGACCCAGTACTTC. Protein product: CASSRLVEGAKETQYF.

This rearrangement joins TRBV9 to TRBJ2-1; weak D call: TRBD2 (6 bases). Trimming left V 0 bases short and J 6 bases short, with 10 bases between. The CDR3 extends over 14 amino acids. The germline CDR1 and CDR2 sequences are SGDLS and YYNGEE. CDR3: CASSVDGRSNEQFF. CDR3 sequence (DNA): TGTGCCAGCAGCGTAGACGGGAGAAGCAATGAGCAGTTCTTC.

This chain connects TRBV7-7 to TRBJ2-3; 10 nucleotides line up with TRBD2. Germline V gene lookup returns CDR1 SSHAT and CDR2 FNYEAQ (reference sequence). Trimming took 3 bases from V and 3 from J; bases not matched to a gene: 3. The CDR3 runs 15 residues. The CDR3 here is CASSFGTSETDTQYF. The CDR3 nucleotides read TGTGCCAGCAGCTTCGGGACTAGCGAGACAGATACGCAGTATTTT. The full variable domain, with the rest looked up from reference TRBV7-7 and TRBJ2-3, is GAGVSQSPRYKVTKRGQDVTLRCDPISSHATLYWYQQALGQGPEFLTYFNYEAQPDKSGLPSDRFSAERPEGSISTLTIQRTEQRDSAMYRCASSFGTSETDTQYFGPGTRLTVL.

The chain's CDR3 is CASSPSGQGSNQPQHF. CDR3 DNA sequence: TGTGCCAGCAGTCCCTCGGGACAGGGAAGCAATCAGCCCCAGCATTTT. This sequence joins TRBV28 and TRBJ1-5, with TRBD1 identical over 9 bases. The CDR3 is 16 residues long. The J segment lost 1 base and the V segment lost 5 bases, leaving 6 bases of the junction unmatched. Germline V gives CDR1 MDHEN, CDR2 SYDVKM.

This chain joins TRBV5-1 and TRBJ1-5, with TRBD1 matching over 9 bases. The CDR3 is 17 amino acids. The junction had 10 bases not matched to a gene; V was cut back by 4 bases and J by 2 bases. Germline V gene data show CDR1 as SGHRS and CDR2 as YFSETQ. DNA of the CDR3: TGCGCCAGCAGCGAAAAACCGGGACAGGGTGGCAATCAGCCCCAGCATTTT. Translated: CASSEKPGQGGNQPQHF.

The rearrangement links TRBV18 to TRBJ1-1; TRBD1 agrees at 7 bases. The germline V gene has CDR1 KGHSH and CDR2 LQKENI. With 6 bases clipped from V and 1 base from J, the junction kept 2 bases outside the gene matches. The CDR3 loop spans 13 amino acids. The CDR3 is CASSGQANTEAFF. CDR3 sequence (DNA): TGTGCCAGCTCCGGACAGGCGAACACTGAAGCTTTCTTT.

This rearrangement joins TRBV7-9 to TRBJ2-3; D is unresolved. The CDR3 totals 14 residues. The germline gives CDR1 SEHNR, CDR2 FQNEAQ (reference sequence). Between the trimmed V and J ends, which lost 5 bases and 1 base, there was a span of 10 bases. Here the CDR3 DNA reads TGTGCCAGCAGCCGGGTAACGGGCACAGATACGCAGTATTTT. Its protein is CASSRVTGTDTQYF.

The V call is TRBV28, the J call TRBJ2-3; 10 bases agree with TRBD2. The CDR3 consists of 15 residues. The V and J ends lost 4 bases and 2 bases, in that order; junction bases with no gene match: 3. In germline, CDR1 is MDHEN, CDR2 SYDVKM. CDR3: CASSSLAGITDTQYF. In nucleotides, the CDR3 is TGTGCCAGCAGTTCACTAGCGGGGATCACAGATACGCAGTATTTT.

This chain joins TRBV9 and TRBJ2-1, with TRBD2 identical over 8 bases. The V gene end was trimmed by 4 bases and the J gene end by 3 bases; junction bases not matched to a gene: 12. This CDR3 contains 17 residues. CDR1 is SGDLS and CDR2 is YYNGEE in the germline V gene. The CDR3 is CASSPRGAGGYYNEQFF. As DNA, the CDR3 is TGTGCCAGCAGCCCCCGCGGGGCGGGAGGTTACTACAATGAGCAGTTCTTC.

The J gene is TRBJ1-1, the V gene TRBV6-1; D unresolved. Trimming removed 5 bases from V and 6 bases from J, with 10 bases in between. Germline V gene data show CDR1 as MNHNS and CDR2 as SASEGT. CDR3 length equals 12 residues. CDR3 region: CASSYTSAEAFF. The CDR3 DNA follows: TGTGCCAGCAGTTATACAAGTGCTGAAGCTTTCTTT.

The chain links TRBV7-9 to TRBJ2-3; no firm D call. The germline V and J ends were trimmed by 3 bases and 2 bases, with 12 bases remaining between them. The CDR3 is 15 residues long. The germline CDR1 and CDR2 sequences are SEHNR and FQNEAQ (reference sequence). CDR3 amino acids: CASSFLVSLTDTQYF. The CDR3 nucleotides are TGTGCCAGCAGCTTCCTAGTTTCTCTCACAGATACGCAGTATTTT.

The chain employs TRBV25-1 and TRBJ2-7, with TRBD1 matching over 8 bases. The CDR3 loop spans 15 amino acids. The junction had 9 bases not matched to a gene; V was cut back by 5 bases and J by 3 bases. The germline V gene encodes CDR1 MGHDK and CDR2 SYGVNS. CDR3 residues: CASSPIRDRNYEQYF. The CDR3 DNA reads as TGTGCCAGCAGTCCTATCCGGGACAGGAACTACGAGCAGTACTTC.